This TCR beta chain was sequenced in a study of T cells in Graves' hyperthyroidism and ophthalmopathy. As for the study in general: At initial diagnosis, before any treatment had begun, peripheral blood was obtained. Overall study results and limits: Most clonotypes that expanded in the thyroid above 0.001 also showed up in blood.

CDR1 is KGHSH, CDR2 LQKENI, per germline. The CDR3 is 17 residues long. Losses at the gene ends were 5 bases for V and 5 bases for J; bases not matched to a gene: 14. This clonotype has ten or more counts. Antigen: not known. RNA transcripts served as the template for amplifying TCR beta CDR3 regions. A first-round RT-PCR of the TCR CDR3 used the HTBI primer set. MiXCR was run by TCRdb on the multiplex PCR reads, yielding one entry per CDR3 protein. The data contain 650,000 to 700,000 distinct CDR3 sequences, around 15% of them singletons. The PBMCs were sourced from fresh peripheral blood (about 9.7 ml).

The material sequenced was blood. The chain combines TRBV18 with TRBJ2-5; 10 bases are shared with TRBD2. The sequence was obtained from a man over 45 with Graves' hyperthyroidism. In DNA, the CDR3 is TGTGCCAGCTCAACAGTTATAGCGGGAGGATCTGGGGAGACCCAGTACTTC. It yields the protein CASSTVIAGGSGETQYF.